The next 10 T cell receptor beta chains were all read from a single sample in a study of cytomegalovirus exposure and HLA in healthy donors (dated by TCRdb to 2017 to 2019). The library was built by means of the immunoSEQ multiplex PCR assay. For the multiplex PCR, a mixture combining 60 forward primers for TCR Vbeta segments and 13 reverse primers for TCR Jbeta segments was used. TCRdb provides this immuneACCESS table in a form limited to in-frame rearrangements. Some clones are lacking; in checked studies, under half of them reflect an unresolved V gene, and why the rest are absent is not known. This sample holds just over 150,000 clones; about three quarters were observed only once. About 1.3% of the sample goes to the ten largest clones. Sequenced: PBMCs. The receptors stem from a woman aged 25-40 years in good health and CMV-seronegative.

The table lists this clone with a few counts. The rearrangement links TRBV2 to TRBJ1-3; D possibly corresponds to TRBD1 (6 bases). V lost 5 bases to trimming and J lost 2 bases, with 7 bases between them. This CDR3 is 13 amino acids long. Germline CDR1 is SNHLY and CDR2 is FYNNEI. The CDR3 here is CASSRDTGNTIYF. The CDR3 DNA reads TGTGCCAGCAGTCGGGACACTGGAAACACCATATATTTT.

The V call is TRBV29-1, the J call TRBJ2-3; D perhaps matches TRBD2 (5 bases). This CDR3 is 12 amino acids long. Germline CDR1 and CDR2: SQVTM and ANQGSEA. The germline V and J ends were trimmed by 2 bases and 5 bases, with 8 bases remaining between them. The CDR3, as DNA: TGCAGCGTTGAAAGGAGCGGAGATACGCAGTATTTT. Amino acid sequence: CSVERSGDTQYF.

The chain uses TRBV6-1 and TRBJ1-1; no definite D call. Germline loops: CDR1 MNHNS, CDR2 SASEGT. V lost 6 bases, J lost 5 bases, and 7 bases lay in between. This CDR3 is built from 11 residues. CDR3 coding DNA: TGTGCCAGCAGGAGAGATACTGAAGCTTTCTTT. As protein: CASRRDTEAFF.

This rearrangement joins TRBV18 to TRBJ2-7; 8 nucleotides align to TRBD1. The CDR3 consists of 14 residues. The ends lost 1 base at V and 6 bases at J; junction bases unmatched: 5. Germline CDR1 is KGHSH and CDR2 is LQKENI. CDR3 bases: TGTGCCAGCTCACCACACGTGACAGGGGTCGAGCAGTACTTC. Translated, it gives CASSPHVTGVEQYF. Complete variable domain (other parts from reference TRBV18 and TRBJ2-7): NAGVMQNPRHLVRRRGQEARLRCSPMKGHSHVYWYRQLPEEGLKFMVYLQKENIIDESGMPKERFSAEFPKEGPSILRIQQVVRGDSAAYFCASSPHVTGVEQYFGPGTRLTVT.

The chain combines TRBV6-1 with TRBJ1-1; 7 positions agree with TRBD1. The CDR3 has 15 amino acids. The V and J ends lost 0 bases and 6 bases, in that order; junction bases with no gene match: 7. CDR1 and CDR2 (germline): MNHNS, SASEGT. The CDR3 here is CASSEALQGDPEAFF. For the CDR3, the DNA is TGTGCCAGCAGTGAAGCTTTGCAGGGGGACCCTGAAGCTTTCTTT.

This clone has just one count. The chain links TRBV7-9 to TRBJ1-5; 8 bases line up with TRBD1. Trimming removed 1 base from V and 1 base from J; junction bases left unmatched: 6. This CDR3 has 17 amino acids. Germline assignment: CDR1 SEHNR and CDR2 FQNEAQ (reference sequence). The CDR3 DNA reads as TGTGCCAGCAGCTTAGAATCAGGGGGCGTAAGCAATCAGCCCCAGCATTTT. Translation gives CASSLESGGVSNQPQHF.

V and J are TRBV25-1 and TRBJ2-1; 8 bases align to TRBD2. In germline, CDR1 is MGHDK, CDR2 SYGVNS. This CDR3 has 14 residues. The J segment lost 7 bases and the V segment lost 2 bases, leaving 4 bases of the junction unmatched. CDR3 in amino acids: CASSEPGTRNEQFF. CDR3 DNA: TGTGCCAGCAGTGAACCAGGGACTAGAAATGAGCAGTTCTTC.

This clone occurred a few times. J is TRBJ2-6 and V is TRBV11-2, with a weak D call TRBD1 (7 bases). The CDR3 runs 15 residues. Trimming left V 5 bases short and J 2 bases short, with 10 bases between. Germline-derived CDR1 and CDR2 are SGHAT and FQNNGV. The CDR3 sequence: CASSPGGTGANVLTF. The CDR3 DNA is TGTGCCAGCAGCCCAGGGGGGACTGGGGCCAACGTCCTGACTTTC.

This clone was counted a few times. J is TRBJ1-4 and V is TRBV27; TRBD1 agrees at 8 bases. Germline CDR1 MNHEY, CDR2 SMNVEV (reference sequence). Trimming removed 2 bases from V and 4 bases from J; junction bases left unmatched: 3. The CDR3 consists of 15 residues. CDR3 nucleotides: TGTGCCAGCAGTTTACAGGGGGCGGGTAATGAAAAACTGTTTTTT. Translated, it gives CASSLQGAGNEKLFF.

The chain joins TRBV4-2 to TRBJ2-5; TRBD2 agrees at 11 bases. V shed 0 bases and J 7 bases; nucleotides not matched to a gene: 13. The CDR3 spans 18 residues. Per germline, CDR1 LGHNA and CDR2 YNFKEQ. As DNA, the CDR3 is TGTGCCAGCAGCCAAGACAGGGGTAGCGGGGGGGGGAAGGCGACCCAGTACTTC. Translating it yields CASSQDRGSGGGKATQYF.